The clone carrying this T cell receptor (beta chain) was seen a handful of times. The sample comes from a study of T cells after yellow fever vaccination. About the research overall: When fractions had low cell numbers, they were prepared with SMART-Seq v4 Ultra Low Input.

This CDR3 has 16 residues. The germline CDR1 and CDR2 sequences are MGHDK and SYGVNS. Trimming cost V 3 bases and J 5 bases, with 17 bases left between them. 5'RACE template switching generated TCR cDNA, adding a universal primer site and UMIs. A single record per CDR3 protein comes from TCRdb applying MiXCR to the 5' RACE reads. The sample lists around 610,000 distinct CDR3 sequences; roughly 14% were seen once. V and J are TRBV25-1 and TRBJ2-4, with D possibly being TRBD1 or TRBD2 (5 bases each). The sample in question was PBMCs, obtained on the day of the yellow fever booster vaccination. The clonotype originates from a man aged 30 to 39 who received the YFV17D yellow fever vaccine. The DNA of the CDR3 is TGTGCCAGCAGTGACCCCGTACGGGGCGAAGAAAACATTCAGTACTTC. Its translation: CASSDPVRGEENIQYF.